The 22 T cell receptor beta chains reported below all come from one sample, sequenced in a study of T cell changes during pregnancy in multiple sclerosis. The table came from immunoSEQ multiplex PCR; TCRdb's copy has only in-frame clones and leaves some out. The sample includes around 50,000 clones, about 92% of them seen just once. The sample here was CD4+ T cells from peripheral blood mononuclear cells, taken in the third trimester of pregnancy. The receptors stem from a female donor with multiple sclerosis, enrolled in a pregnancy study.

The J gene is TRBJ2-1, the V gene TRBV23-1, with 8 nucleotides matching TRBD1. TRBV23-1 belongs to the ORF category, with a function that is uncertain. There are 16 residues in the CDR3. The trim removed 3 bases at V and 9 bases at J, leaving 13 bases unmatched. In DNA, the CDR3 is TGCGCCAGCAGTCAGACCGGACAGGGCACACATGGTGAGCAGTTCTTC. It yields the protein CASSQTGQGTHGEQFF.

The rearrangement uses TRBV6-1 and TRBJ2-3; 12 positions agree with TRBD1. Germline V gene data show CDR1 as MNHNS and CDR2 as SASEGT. The CDR3 has 14 residues. The V segment lost 8 bases and the J segment 5 bases; nucleotides outside the gene matches: 5. The CDR3 bases are TGTGCCAGCTCCGGGACAGGGGGCGAAGATACGCAGTATTTT. This gives the protein CASSGTGGEDTQYF.

The chain links TRBV5-5 to TRBJ2-4; D perhaps matches TRBD1 (6 bases). This CDR3 is 13 amino acids long. Trimming left V 4 bases short and J 9 bases short, with 14 bases between. The germline CDR1 and CDR2 sequences are SGHKS and YYEKEE (reference sequence). The CDR3 loop is CASSASTGIIQYF. The CDR3 nucleotides are TGTGCCAGCAGCGCGAGCACAGGGATCATTCAGTACTTC.

The chain joins TRBV18 to TRBJ2-1, with D tentatively TRBD2 (6 bases). CDR1 is KGHSH and CDR2 is LQKENI in the germline V gene. The CDR3 is 14 residues long. V gave up 3 bases and J gave up 7 bases, with 13 bases separating them. The CDR3 DNA follows: TGTGCCAGCTCACCGGAGGGGTTCGGAAATGAGCAGTTCTTC. As protein: CASSPEGFGNEQFF.

The chain uses TRBV13 and TRBJ2-1; 11 bases fit TRBD2. J was trimmed by 0 bases and V by 4 bases; bases with no gene match: 8. Germline values: CDR1 PRHDT, CDR2 FYEKMQ (reference sequence). CDR3 size: 18 residues. CDR3 nucleotides: TGTGCCAGCAGCTACGGGCTAGCGGGAGGCATCTCCTACAATGAGCAGTTCTTC. It encodes CASSYGLAGGISYNEQFF.

The chain employs TRBV7-9 and TRBJ2-3, with a possible D match to TRBD2 (6 bases). V gave up 3 bases and J gave up 2 bases, with 12 bases separating them. The CDR3 is made up of 15 amino acids. The germline V gene encodes CDR1 SEHNR and CDR2 FQNEAQ (reference sequence). CDR3 DNA sequence: TGTGCCAGCAGCTTTGGAGGGAGCGACACAGATACGCAGTATTTT. This encodes CASSFGGSDTDTQYF.

This chain joins TRBV28 and TRBJ2-7; D unclear. CDR1 is MDHEN and CDR2 is SYDVKM in the germline V gene. Trimming took off 2 bases at V and 4 bases at J, with 15 bases between the two ends. This CDR3 is built from 15 residues. CDR3 region: CASSLPSLGSYEQYF. CDR3 coding DNA: TGTGCCAGCAGTTTACCCTCCTTGGGCAGTTACGAGCAGTACTTC.

The rearrangement uses TRBV5-1 and TRBJ1-1, with D tentatively TRBD1 (5 bases). The germline V and J ends were trimmed by 6 bases and 2 bases, with 14 bases remaining between them. Germline CDR1 reads SGHRS; CDR2 reads YFSETQ. The CDR3 runs 14 residues. CDR3 sequence reads: CASTPRGGNTEAFF. CDR3 in DNA: TGCGCCAGCACACCGCGGGGGGGAAACACTGAAGCTTTCTTT.

This clone was detected only once. The chain uses TRBV5-1 and TRBJ2-1; D possibly corresponds to TRBD2 (5 bases). CDR3 length: 13 amino acids. Germline loops: CDR1 SGHRS, CDR2 YFSETQ. The V end lost 4 bases, the J end lost 6 bases, and 11 bases lay between the germline ends. CDR3 in amino acids: CASSLGLLNEQFF. CDR3 in DNA: TGCGCCAGCAGCCTCGGACTGCTCAATGAGCAGTTCTTC.

This chain connects TRBV5-8 to TRBJ2-4; tentative D call: TRBD1 (6 bases). The CDR3 length is 15 residues. In germline, CDR1 is SGHTS, CDR2 YDEGEE. With 5 bases removed from V and 6 bases from J, the gap between germline ends came to 18 bases. CDR3 sequence: CASSYRAPGVNIQYF. CDR3 sequence (DNA): TGTGCCAGCAGTTACAGGGCCCCCGGGGTAAACATTCAGTACTTC.

The genes are TRBV28 and TRBJ1-3; TRBD1 might be the D (5 bases). Germline CDR1 reads MDHEN; CDR2 reads SYDVKM. There are 17 residues in the CDR3. V was trimmed by 4 bases and J by 2 bases, leaving 18 bases between them. CDR3: CASSSPLGRGTGNTIYF. The CDR3 nucleotides read TGTGCCAGCAGTTCCCCTTTGGGCCGGGGGACTGGAAACACCATATATTTT.

This sequence joins TRBV28 and TRBJ1-1; D possibly corresponds to TRBD1 (5 bases). Germline CDR1 and CDR2: MDHEN and SYDVKM. The CDR3 extends over 17 amino acids. V lost 1 base and J 3 bases, leaving 18 bases between the germline ends. CDR3 nucleotide sequence: TGTGCCAGCAGTTTATCAACGCTCCAGGGAAGGGACACTGAAGCTTTCTTT. It specifies CASSLSTLQGRDTEAFF.

The chain uses TRBV7-2 and TRBJ2-5, with TRBD2 as a possible D gene (6 bases). Germline CDR1 is SGHTA and CDR2 is FQGNSA. The V and J ends lost 2 bases and 5 bases respectively, with 12 bases between them. CDR3 size: 14 residues. Here the CDR3 reads CASSLSPGRETQYF. CDR3 DNA: TGTGCCAGCAGCTTATCGCCAGGGAGGGAGACCCAGTACTTC.

The rearrangement uses TRBV5-1 and TRBJ2-1; 8 bases align to TRBD2. The CDR3 runs 14 residues. Per the germline V gene, CDR1 is SGHRS and CDR2 is YFSETQ. After removal of 4 bases from V and 7 bases from J, the junction contained 7 bases not matched to a gene. The CDR3 DNA follows: TGCGCCAGCAGCCCAACTAGCGGAAGTAATGAGCAGTTCTTC. Amino acid sequence: CASSPTSGSNEQFF.

The V and J genes are TRBV5-6 and TRBJ2-7; 11 nucleotides line up with TRBD2. V gave up 5 bases and J gave up 4 bases; unmatched junction bases: 5. Looked up from germline, CDR1 is SGHDT and CDR2 is YYEEEE. This CDR3 contains 14 residues. The DNA for the CDR3 is TGTGCCAGCAGTTCTAGCGGGAGGAGTTACGAGCAGTACTTC. This translates into CASSSSGRSYEQYF.

This sequence joins TRBV19 and TRBJ2-1; 10 bases line up with TRBD2. The CDR3 spans 17 residues. Unmatched junction bases numbered 9, after V lost 4 bases and J lost 3 bases. Germline CDR1 is LNHDA and CDR2 is SQIVND (reference sequence). In DNA form, the CDR3 reads TGTGCCAGTAGTAGGGGGCTAGCGGGAGCAGGCTACAATGAGCAGTTCTTC. As protein: CASSRGLAGAGYNEQFF.

The CDR3 loop is CASSQDGTGNQPQHF. The CDR3 nucleotides are TGCGCCAGCAGCCAAGATGGGACAGGGAATCAGCCCCAGCATTTT. The chain couples TRBV4-1 to TRBJ1-5; 9 bases are shared with TRBD1. V shed 0 bases and J 4 bases; nucleotides not matched to a gene: 1. The CDR3 has 15 amino acids. Germline values: CDR1 MGHRA, CDR2 YSYEKL.

J is TRBJ2-5 and V is TRBV5-4; TRBD2 matches at 8 bases. Germline loops: CDR1 SGHNT, CDR2 YYREEE (reference sequence). Trimming took 3 bases from V and 6 from J; bases not matched to a gene: 10. CDR3 size: 15 residues. CDR3 DNA: TGTGCCAGCAGCTCTGTAGCGGGAAGTCTGAAGACCCAGTACTTC. Translated, it gives CASSSVAGSLKTQYF.

J is TRBJ2-1 and V is TRBV9; the match to TRBD2 covers 12 bases. The CDR3 is made up of 15 amino acids. The germline gives CDR1 SGDLS, CDR2 YYNGEE. V trimming: 4 bases; J trimming: 5 bases; junction bases outside the gene matches: 4. The DNA of the CDR3 is TGTGCCAGCAGCCCCCGGACTAGCGGGAACAATGAGCAGTTCTTC. As protein: CASSPRTSGNNEQFF.

This rearrangement joins TRBV6-5 to TRBJ1-1, with 9 nucleotides matching TRBD1. The CDR3 spans 13 residues. Germline V lookup: CDR1 MNHEY, CDR2 SVGAGI. V lost 8 bases, J lost 3 bases, and 4 bases stayed unmatched. The CDR3 DNA sequence: TGTGCCAGCGGACAGGGGCCTTACACTGAAGCTTTCTTT. It yields the protein CASGQGPYTEAFF.

The chain has TRBV6-1 and TRBJ1-3; TRBD1 matches 9 bases. CDR1 MNHNS and CDR2 SASEGT come from the germline V gene. CDR3 length: 13 amino acids. V lost 5 bases to trimming and J lost 8 bases; unmatched junction nucleotides: 4. The CDR3 loop is CASSKTGGYTIYF. The CDR3 nucleotides are TGTGCCAGCAGTAAGACAGGGGGATACACCATATATTTT.

The chain is built from TRBV9 and TRBJ2-5; weak D call: TRBD2 (7 bases). Germline V lookup: CDR1 SGDLS, CDR2 YYNGEE. The CDR3 contains 15 residues. Trimming removed 0 bases at V and 4 bases at J, with 13 bases between. For the CDR3, the DNA is TGTGCCAGCAGCGTAGGTAGCGCGGGGGCAGAGACCCAGTACTTC. Amino acid sequence: CASSVGSAGAETQYF.